This paragraph covers one T cell receptor (beta chain) sequence. This clone is classified as medium-sized (0.01 to 0.1%). Its recognized antigen is unknown. No clone much larger than this one lies a single base away; base qualities are absent. The CDR3 regions of human TCRbeta chains were subjected to immunosequencing. The authors' pipeline ran thus. TCRs in the repertoires were compared against a reference library of SARS-CoV-2-specific TCRs that had been generated with the MIRA antigen-specificity platform. Breadth was defined as the fraction of unique TCRs that were SARS-CoV-2-associated, and depth was defined as the fraction of total T cells that were SARS-CoV-2-associated. Each spike-specific TCR was assigned to its reactive spike region and to a CD4 or CD8 class using the MIRA data. Log10-transformed breadth and depth values were compared by one-way ANOVA with Sidak's multiple comparisons tests. As stored in TCRdb, this immuneACCESS dataset retains in-frame rearrangements with V and J assigned. A fraction of the clones does not appear; measured against another copy, unresolved V genes explain less than half of the discrepancy, and the remainder lacks a known reason. Clone size and V and J calls were adopted from that table, with D and trimming inferred from the DNA. In this sample the table shows 100,000 or so clones, 85% to 90% of which occur a single time. Less than 6% of the sample is in the top ten clones.

This record comes from a study of T cell responses to AZD1222 COVID-19 vaccine (dated by TCRdb to the early 2020s). Broadly, across the study: Because spike-specific TCR depth and breadth did not differ between the two schedules, AZD1222 recipients who got a second dose at roughly 4 weeks were pooled with those who got a second dose at roughly 12 weeks. TCR sequencing was performed for some 250 trial participants, of whom 200 to 210 were given two doses of AZD1222 and roughly 25 were given two doses of MenACWY control vaccine. Trial participants were enrolled by age into subgroups of 18-55, 56-69 and 70-plus years, and about 150, 27 and 61 TCR-sequenced participants, respectively, were included in these subgroups.

Measured from the cysteine to the phenylalanine, the CDR3 is 19 residues long. The read is trimmed to its CDR3 DNA, 57 bases read in frame from base 1. Relative to germline, V is 7 bases shorter and J is 7 bases shorter, with 31 bases between their ends. From a lookup of the germline V gene, CDR1 and CDR2 are MDHEN and SYDVKM. The time point label, as the study defines it: baseline before first vaccination. Vaccinee samples came from UK trials COV001 and COV002, including a single-blind randomized controlled phase 2/3 trial of AZD1222 (ChAdOx1 nCoV-19) in healthy adults. Trial participant PBMC samples were collected at day 0 and day 28 after the second dose for TCRbeta chain sequencing. Paper-wide results and their limitations: Vaccine-associated CD4 TCRs spanned the whole spike protein, with dominant responses in regions 160-218 and 743-854. Participants were mostly white British, with more females than males. The authors suggested clonal diversity may have been underestimated. Conclusions about previously exposed vaccinees were limited because only six AZD1222 recipients were SARS-CoV-2 seropositive at baseline. In the small 56-69-year group, the increase in depth fell short of significance, most likely because of low power. Because no samples from the day 14 peak response were available, repertoires could be characterized only after the peak T cell response. Epitopes outside the regions mutated in the B.1.351 and B.1.1.7 variants were reportedly recognized by nearly half of the unique spike-specific TCRs. After two AZD1222 doses, spike-specific TCR breadth and depth were significantly higher than at day 0 and than in MenACWY recipients.

The sample in question was peripheral blood, obtained on day 0 of AZD1222 vaccination. The chain was built from TRBV28 and TRBJ2-2, with no confident D gene call. This clonotype originated in an adult in good health. The CDR3 region reads CASTPLSPKSGSFGGELFF. Here is the DNA: TGTGCCAGCACCCCTTTGTCACCGAAGTCTGGGTCTTTCGGCGGGGAGCTGTTTTTT.